This entry lists 21 T cell receptor beta chains sequenced from one sample in a study of blood T cell repertoires in COVID-19 (dated by TCRdb to 2019 to 2021). Libraries came from the immunoSEQ multiplex PCR assay. TCRdb holds this immuneACCESS table with in-frame rearrangements only. Some clones are missing; in checked studies, unresolved V genes explain under half, and the rest has no known cause. Here the sample has over 85,000 clones; 87% occur a single time. The ten most abundant clones make up around 2% of the sample. Specimen: peripheral blood. The receptors originated from a man in his forties or fifties with active COVID-19.

DNA of the CDR3: TGTGCCACCAGCAGAGTATCCCCCGGGGTCACTGAAGCTTTCTTT. The encoded protein is CATSRVSPGVTEAFF. V is TRBV15 and J is TRBJ1-1; D is uncertain. The CDR3 is 15 amino acids. Trimming cost V 1 base and J 4 bases, with 13 bases left between them. Germline V gene sequence: CDR1 LNHNV, CDR2 YYDKDF (reference sequence).

The gene calls are TRBV14 and TRBJ1-6; TRBD1 matches 8 bases. Germline CDR1 reads SGHDN; CDR2 reads FVKESK. This CDR3 contains 16 residues. J was trimmed by 8 bases and V by 4 bases; bases with no gene match: 10. In DNA, the CDR3 is TGTGCCAGCAGCCCCATCTCAGGGGGCGTTTATTCACCCCTCCACTTT. As protein: CASSPISGGVYSPLHF.

V and J are TRBV12-3 or TRBV12-4 and TRBJ1-1; D gene uncertain. Trimming pared 6 bases from V and 11 bases from J, leaving 19 bases between. The CDR3 sequence is 13 residues long. The CDR3 is CASSLVEGGGAFF. The CDR3 DNA sequence: TGTGCCAGCAGCCTAGTGGAGGGCGGTGGCGCTTTCTTT.

Notes on this clone: Within the sample, other DNA sequences also encode this same CDR3. The CDR3 sequence: CASSRDRVGTEAFF. The CDR3 nucleotides read TGCGCCAGCAGCAGGGACAGGGTGGGGACTGAAGCTTTCTTT. The chain is built from TRBV5-1 and TRBJ1-1; 9 nucleotides agree with TRBD1. The CDR3 totals 14 residues. The V gene's germline CDR1 is SGHRS and CDR2 YFSETQ. The V gene end was trimmed by 4 bases and the J gene end by 5 bases; junction bases not matched to a gene: 6.

The CDR3 sequence is CASSEPQGIYSNQPQHF. The CDR3 DNA reads TGTGCCAGCAGTGAACCGCAGGGTATCTATAGCAATCAGCCCCAGCATTTT. The chain is built from TRBV6-1 and TRBJ1-5; a weak D match, TRBD1 (5 bases). V was trimmed by 2 bases and J by 0 bases, leaving 14 bases between them. The CDR3 covers 17 residues. Per the germline V gene, CDR1 is MNHNS and CDR2 is SASEGT.

This chain uses TRBV19 with TRBJ2-5; D is uncertain. With 11 bases removed from V and 0 bases from J, the gap between germline ends came to 13 bases. Germline V lookup: CDR1 LNHDA, CDR2 SQIVND (reference sequence). This CDR3 contains 13 residues. DNA of the CDR3: TGTGCCTCCGCCCCCCAGTACCAAGAGACCCAGTACTTC. Its translation is CASAPQYQETQYF.

Only a few counts were recorded for this clone. This rearrangement joins TRBV12-3 or TRBV12-4 to TRBJ2-2; 7 positions match TRBD1. V dropped 11 bases and J dropped 7; count of bases not matched to a gene: 10. CDR3 length equals 13 residues. The CDR3 sequence is CAARTGEYGELFF. The CDR3 region has the DNA TGTGCCGCCAGGACAGGCGAATACGGGGAGCTGTTTTTT.

This chain connects TRBV2 to TRBJ2-5, with D possibly matching TRBD1 (6 bases). From germline, CDR1 is SNHLY and CDR2 FYNNEI. V was trimmed by 6 bases and J by 0 bases, leaving 17 bases between them. The CDR3 covers 16 residues. CDR3 loop: CASSARVGAYQETQYF. Here the CDR3 DNA reads TGTGCCAGCAGCGCCCGCGTGGGGGCGTACCAAGAGACCCAGTACTTC.

The sample holds one count of this clone. This chain links TRBV12-3 or TRBV12-4 with TRBJ2-1; D is unclear. This CDR3 comprises 11 residues. With 4 bases removed from V and 13 bases from J, the gap between germline ends came to 11 bases. CDR3: CASSSQQTQFF. The DNA for the CDR3 is TGTGCCAGCAGTTCTCAACAGACACAGTTCTTC.

V gene TRBV11-2 combines with J gene TRBJ2-7, with TRBD1 matching 8 bases. The J segment lost 7 bases and the V segment lost 5 bases, leaving 16 bases of the junction unmatched. The CDR3 sequence is 16 residues long. The germline V gene has CDR1 SGHAT and CDR2 FQNNGV. Here the CDR3 reads CASSALRRGRREEQYF. In DNA form, the CDR3 reads TGTGCCAGCAGCGCGCTCCGCAGGGGGCGCCGGGAAGAGCAGTACTTC.

V gene TRBV6-1 combines with J gene TRBJ2-6; 8 nucleotides line up with TRBD1. With V trimmed by 1 base and J by 0 bases, 5 bases remained unmatched. This CDR3 comprises 18 residues. Germline loops: CDR1 MNHNS, CDR2 SASEGT. The CDR3 loop is CASSEGGTGHSGANVLTF. In nucleotides, the CDR3 is TGTGCCAGCAGTGAAGGGGGGACAGGTCACTCTGGGGCCAACGTCCTGACTTTC.

The chain is built from TRBV4-2 and TRBJ1-4; D is possibly TRBD1 (6 bases). V lost 4 bases and J lost 2, with 14 bases in between. Germline V gene sequence: CDR1 LGHNA, CDR2 YNFKEQ. The CDR3 is 16 amino acids. The CDR3 nucleotides read TGTGCCAGCAGCCCGGGCAACCAGGGGACTAATGAAAAACTGTTTTTT. This encodes CASSPGNQGTNEKLFF.

This clone occurred once. V usage is TRBV6-2 or TRBV6-3 and J usage is TRBJ2-7, with D tentatively TRBD1 (5 bases). Germline V gene sequence: CDR1 MNHEY, CDR2 SVGEGT. Between the trimmed V and J ends, which lost 6 bases and 2 bases, there was a span of 8 bases. The CDR3 has 12 amino acids. This CDR3 is CASSLQAYEQYF. Here the CDR3 DNA reads TGTGCCAGCAGCTTACAGGCCTACGAGCAGTACTTC.

This clone appeared once. The rearrangement links TRBV6-5 to TRBJ1-3, with D unresolved. Germline CDR1 reads MNHEY; CDR2 reads SVGAGI. V was shortened by 0 bases and J by 0 bases, with 9 bases between the two germline ends. The CDR3 is 16 amino acids. CDR3 residues: CASSYSRRVSGNTIYF. The CDR3 nucleotides read TGTGCCAGCAGTTACTCCCGCCGGGTCTCTGGAAACACCATATATTTT.

This chain links TRBV11-3 with TRBJ2-5, with TRBD1 as a possible D gene (7 bases). In germline, CDR1 is SGHNT, CDR2 YENEEA. Trimming removed 1 base at V and 3 bases at J, with 12 bases between. This CDR3 spans 15 amino acids. The CDR3 bases are TGTGCCAGCAGCTTAGGGGGGGACAGTAAAGAGACCCAGTACTTC. This gives the protein CASSLGGDSKETQYF.

The chain links TRBV2 to TRBJ1-3; the match to TRBD1 covers 7 bases. Germline CDR1 SNHLY, CDR2 FYNNEI. The CDR3 covers 13 residues. V was pared by 3 bases and J by 4 bases, with 0 bases of the junction left unmatched. The CDR3 DNA reads TGTGCCAGCAGTGAGGGACAGGGAAACACCATATATTTT. Translated, it gives CASSEGQGNTIYF.

The V call is TRBV21-1, the J call TRBJ2-6; the table's D call, TRBD1, was not checked against the DNA. TRBV21-1 is shown as a pseudogene. The CDR3 spans 14 residues. The CDR3 sequence is CASRRQAGANVLTF. CDR3 sequence (DNA): TGTGCCAGCAGGAGACAGGCGGGGGCCAACGTCCTGACTTTC.

The gene calls are TRBV6-6 and TRBJ1-3, with D uncertain. The germline V gene encodes CDR1 MNHNY and CDR2 SVGAGI (reference sequence). V was pared by 6 bases and J by 2 bases, with 8 bases between. The CDR3 consists of 13 residues. CDR3 in amino acids: CASRQPTGNTIYF. CDR3 sequence (DNA): TGTGCCAGCAGACAGCCTACTGGAAACACCATATATTTT.

The table lists this clone with a count of one. The V call is TRBV15, the J call TRBJ1-5; D is uncertain. Germline CDR1 LNHNV, CDR2 YYDKDF (reference sequence). The CDR3 is 16 amino acids. V lost 3 bases and J 0 bases, leaving 12 bases between the germline ends. The chain's CDR3 is CATSSVRDYSNQPQHF. DNA for the CDR3: TGTGCCACCAGCAGCGTCCGAGACTATAGCAATCAGCCCCAGCATTTT. The full variable domain, in which reference TRBV15 and TRBJ1-5 provide the parts outside the CDR3, is DAMVIQNPRYQVTQFGKPVTLSCSQTLNHNVMYWYQQKSSQAPKLLFHYYDKDFNNEADTPDNFQSRRPNTSFCFLDIRSPGLGDTAMYLCATSSVRDYSNQPQHFGDGTRLSIL.

The chain carries TRBV6-2 or TRBV6-3 and TRBJ1-6, with 7 bases matching TRBD1. This CDR3 is built from 15 residues. In germline, CDR1 is MNHEY, CDR2 SVGEGT. V shed 0 bases, J shed 10 bases, and the junction held 6 bases outside the gene matches. The CDR3 DNA sequence: TGTGCCAGCAGTTACTCGAAACAGGGGAAATCACCCCTCCACTTT. Amino acid sequence: CASSYSKQGKSPLHF.

The gene calls are TRBV9 and TRBJ2-2; TRBD1 is a possible D gene (5 bases). The CDR3 covers 16 residues. Germline CDR1 is SGDLS and CDR2 is YYNGEE. V was cut by 4 bases and J by 0 bases, with 13 bases left in between. The CDR3 region is CASSLRGSANTGELFF. Here the CDR3 DNA reads TGTGCCAGCAGCCTTAGGGGATCCGCGAACACCGGGGAGCTGTTTTTT.